The text below deals with one T cell receptor beta chain. Its recognized antigen is unknown. Base qualities are not recorded, but no much larger clone differs from it by a single base. The library was made by the immunoSEQ multiplex PCR assay. In its TCRdb copy, this immuneACCESS table keeps in-frame sequences only and misses some clones. Where compared with another copy, unresolved V genes explain less than half of these, and the others have no known cause. The sample records about 130,000 clones, around nine tenths of which are singletons. The ten largest clones capture approximately 8% of the sample. The data derive from a study of control samples from healthy donors and cancer patients (dated by TCRdb to the early 2020s). Its CDR3 holds 11 amino acids, cysteine through phenylalanine. Of the read, only the CDR3 DNA is kept; its 33 bases are in frame from base 1. The V and J ends are trimmed by 4 bases and 6 bases, leaving 9 bases between them. CDR1 SQVTM and CDR2 ANQGSEA were looked up in the germline V gene.

The receptor was derived from a man in his fifties with head and neck cancer. The specimen was PBMCs. The rearrangement joined TRBV29-1 to TRBJ1-1, with no D gene named confidently. The CDR3 loop reads CSVAPGSEAFF. At the DNA level, the sequence is TGCAGCGTTGCCCCCGGATCTGAAGCTTTCTTT.